A single sample gave rise to the 21 T cell receptor beta chains below, sequenced in a study of molecular identifiers for immune sequencing clone quantification. From the PCR reads, TCRdb called clonotypes with MiXCR, one entry per CDR3 protein. The sample comprises roughly 97,000 distinct CDR3 sequences, more than 20% of which are singletons, and more than 0.8% rests with the top ten. The sample was naive CD8+ T cells from blood, with Jurkat cell RNA spiked in. Subset reported: FACS-sorted CD8+CD4-CCR7+CD45RA+ naive T cells. Receptor source: a human donor in good health. Some libraries in this study had Jurkat cell RNA spiked in.

This clonotype appeared a few times. A much more abundant neighbour one base away suggests this may be a read error. V gene TRBV25-1 combines with J gene TRBJ2-4; no definite D call. This CDR3 is 10 amino acids long. CDR1 MGHDK and CDR2 SYGVNS come from the germline V gene. The CDR3 is CASRGNVQYF. As DNA, the CDR3 is TGTGCCAGCAGGGGAAACGTTCAGTACTTC.

This clonotype has at least ten counts. The chain links TRBV18 to TRBJ2-7; 13 bases are shared with TRBD2. CDR3 length: 18 residues. The junction had 10 bases not matched to a gene; V was cut back by 5 bases and J by 0 bases. Germline values: CDR1 KGHSH, CDR2 LQKENI. As DNA, the CDR3 is TGTGCCAGCTCATCCGGGACTAGCGGGGTAAGGAGCTCCTACGAGCAGTACTTC. It codes for CASSSGTSGVRSSYEQYF.

This clonotype was counted a few times. The J gene is TRBJ2-1, the V gene TRBV7-9; no reliable D call. Germline V gives CDR1 SEHNR, CDR2 FQNEAQ (reference sequence). The V gene lost 1 base and the J gene lost 5 bases, with 3 bases spanning the gap. The CDR3 runs to 12 residues. In DNA, the CDR3 is TGTGCCAGCAGCTTAGTAAACAATGAGCAGTTCTTC. Residues: CASSLVNNEQFF.

V and J are TRBV7-9 and TRBJ2-5; D gene ambiguous. The CDR3 consists of 12 residues. Germline V gene lookup returns CDR1 SEHNR and CDR2 FQNEAQ (reference sequence). Trimming removed 1 base from V and 8 bases from J, with 8 bases in between. Here the CDR3 reads CASSLERGTQYF. The CDR3 DNA reads as TGTGCCAGCAGCTTAGAGCGAGGCACCCAGTACTTC.

V gene TRBV6-2 or TRBV6-3 combines with J gene TRBJ2-1, with 14 bases that match TRBD2. The V and J ends lost 5 bases and 1 base, in that order; junction bases with no gene match: 10. The CDR3 totals 19 residues. Germline V CDR1 and CDR2: MNHEY, SVGEGT. The CDR3 reads CASSRPRGTSGSSYNEQFF. Here the CDR3 DNA reads TGTGCCAGCAGTAGGCCCCGGGGGACTAGCGGGAGTTCCTACAATGAGCAGTTCTTC.

For this clonotype: The CDR3 does not close with the conserved phenylalanine or tryptophan, likely indicating a read error. The chain uses TRBV27 and TRBJ2-7; 13 positions agree with TRBD2. V gave up 2 bases and J gave up 1 base; unmatched junction bases: 5. The V gene's germline CDR1 is MNHEY and CDR2 SMNVEV (reference sequence). The CDR3 extends over 17 amino acids. The CDR3 loop is CASSLEGTSGVSYEQYL. CDR3 in DNA: TGTGCCAGCAGTTTAGAAGGGACTAGCGGGGTGTCCTACGAGCAGTACCTC.

This clonotype was seen at least ten times. The gene calls are TRBV3-1 and TRBJ2-7, with D tentatively TRBD2 (5 bases). Germline values: CDR1 LGHDT, CDR2 YNNKEL (reference sequence). With 4 bases removed from V and 3 bases from J, the gap between germline ends came to 13 bases. This CDR3 has 14 residues. The CDR3 is CASSPGAGFYEQYF. Here the CDR3 DNA reads TGTGCCAGCAGCCCCGGCGCGGGTTTCTACGAGCAGTACTTC.

This clonotype was counted a few times. V usage is TRBV24-1 and J usage is TRBJ2-2; D tentatively fits TRBD1 or TRBD2 (5 bases each). CDR1 is KGHDR, CDR2 SFDVKD, per germline. The CDR3 length is 12 residues. Trimming pared 5 bases from V and 5 bases from J, leaving 5 bases between. CDR3 sequence: CATSGGTGELFF. The CDR3 region has the DNA TGTGCCACCAGTGGGGGGACCGGGGAGCTGTTTTTT.

This clonotype occurred a few times. The chain is built from TRBV3-1 and TRBJ2-1, with TRBD2 identical over 7 bases. The CDR3 sequence is 18 residues long. The junction had 11 bases not matched to a gene; V was cut back by 0 bases and J by 3 bases. CDR1 is LGHDT, CDR2 YNNKEL, per germline (reference sequence). CDR3 nucleotides: TGTGCCAGCAGCCAAGAATTTCCTAGCGGTATTATCTACAATGAGCAGTTCTTC. It encodes CASSQEFPSGIIYNEQFF.

Worth noting for this clonotype: This may be a read error: a much more frequent sequence differs by one nucleotide. This chain links TRBV7-9 with TRBJ1-1; D perhaps matches TRBD1 (6 bases). Germline V lookup: CDR1 SEHNR, CDR2 FQNEAQ (reference sequence). CDR3 length: 13 amino acids. V gave up 5 bases and J gave up 5 bases, with 12 bases separating them. CDR3 DNA: TGTGCCAGCAGCCGCAGGGGTGCAACTGAAGCTTTCTTT. The encoded protein is CASSRRGATEAFF.

As concerns this clonotype: This may be a read error, as it is one base from a much larger clone. This chain joins TRBV20-1 and TRBJ2-7; TRBD2 is a possible D gene (6 bases). CDR1 and CDR2 (germline): DFQATT, SNEGSKA (reference sequence). The CDR3 extends over 13 amino acids. The CDR3 bases are TGCAGTGCTAGAAGAACTAGCACCTACGGGCAGTACTTC. This codes for CSARRTSTYGQYF.

V gene TRBV5-5 combines with J gene TRBJ2-7, with D perhaps matching TRBD1 or TRBD2 (5 bases each). The CDR3 consists of 14 residues. In germline, CDR1 is SGHKS, CDR2 YYEKEE (reference sequence). The V end was cut by 2 bases, the J end by 1 base, with 10 bases between. DNA for the CDR3: TGTGCCAGCAGCTTTTCTGAGGGGTCCTACGAGCAGTACTTC. This gives the protein CASSFSEGSYEQYF. Using reference TRBV5-5 and TRBJ2-7 for the parts outside the CDR3, the full variable domain is DAGVTQSPTHLIKTRGQQVTLRCSPISGHKSVSWYQQVLGQGPQFIFQYYEKEERGRGNFPDRFSARQFPNYSSELNVNALLLGDSALYLCASSFSEGSYEQYFGPGTRLTVT.

In the case of this clonotype: A much larger clone lies one base from this, so it may be a read error. V gene TRBV7-8 combines with J gene TRBJ2-7; D perhaps matches TRBD2 (6 bases). Germline V lookup: CDR1 SGHVS, CDR2 FQNEAQ. The CDR3 extends over 14 amino acids. Trimming shortened V by 5 bases and J by 2 bases, and 13 bases separated the two germline ends. CDR3 nucleotides: TGTGCCAGCAGCCGGGCTAGCGAGACCTACGAGCAGTACTTC. Translated, it gives CASSRASETYEQYF.

This clonotype was observed many times. The rearrangement joins TRBV20-1 to TRBJ2-5; D is unclear. The germline V and J ends were trimmed by 0 bases and 5 bases, with 10 bases remaining between them. This CDR3 region has 13 residues. CDR1 and CDR2 (germline): DFQATT, SNEGSKA (reference sequence). This CDR3 is CSARDVESETQYF. The CDR3 DNA follows: TGCAGTGCTAGAGATGTAGAAAGTGAGACCCAGTACTTC.

Note on this clonotype: A much more abundant neighbour one base away suggests this may be a read error. V usage is TRBV27 and J usage is TRBJ2-1; 13 bases align to TRBD2. Germline assignment: CDR1 MNHEY and CDR2 SMNVEV (reference sequence). CDR3 length: 17 amino acids. V lost 1 base and J lost 7; bases outside the gene matches: 7. The CDR3 loop reads CASSLLLAGGLRNEQFF. DNA of the CDR3: TGTGCCAGCAGTTTATTACTAGCGGGAGGGCTAAGGAATGAGCAGTTCTTC.

This clonotype was counted between two and nine times. A much larger clone sits a single nucleotide away, making a read error possible. The chain carries TRBV4-3 and TRBJ2-3; 7 bases line up with TRBD2. CDR1 LGHNA and CDR2 YSLEER come from the germline V gene. The CDR3 is 17 amino acids. CDR3 bases: TGCGCCAGCAGCCAAGAACCGGGAGGTCCCAGCATAGATACGCAGTATTTT. Encoded protein: CASSQEPGGPSIDTQYF.

This clonotype came up a few times. The chain employs TRBV9 and TRBJ2-2; 10 nucleotides line up with TRBD2. CDR1 and CDR2 (germline): SGDLS, YYNGEE. There are 19 residues in the CDR3. Trimming took 0 bases from V and 3 from J; bases not matched to a gene: 11. CDR3 loop: CASSVAFLAGVYDTGELFF. CDR3 bases: TGTGCCAGCAGCGTAGCTTTCCTAGCGGGAGTATACGACACCGGGGAGCTGTTTTTT.

Notes on this clonotype: This may arise from a read error, as a much more abundant clone is one base away. The rearrangement links TRBV12-3 or TRBV12-4 to TRBJ2-5, with TRBD2 identical over 7 bases. The J segment lost 6 bases and the V segment lost 5 bases, leaving 6 bases of the junction unmatched. The CDR3 contains 13 residues. The CDR3 DNA reads as TGTGCCAGCAGTGGGAGCGGGAACAAGACCCAGTACTTC. As protein: CASSGSGNKTQYF.

This clonotype was seen repeatedly, ten times or more. The V gene is TRBV27, the J gene TRBJ2-7, with 7 bases lining up with TRBD1. V was clipped by 5 bases and J by 4 bases; unmatched bases: 5. Germline CDR1 MNHEY, CDR2 SMNVEV (reference sequence). The CDR3 has 13 amino acids. CDR3 bases: TGTGCCAGCAGTGCCGGACAGGTTTACGAGCAGTACTTC. Residues: CASSAGQVYEQYF.

This clonotype was recorded at least ten times. The chain links TRBV4-2 to TRBJ2-7; D is ambiguous. Germline V gene lookup returns CDR1 LGHNA and CDR2 YNFKEQ. CDR3 length: 13 amino acids. V was cut by 0 bases and J by 3 bases, with 6 bases left in between. CDR3 nucleotides: TGTGCCAGCAGCCAAGAAAAGTTCTACGAGCAGTACTTC. This encodes CASSQEKFYEQYF.

This clonotype has a count of ten or more. The chain combines TRBV5-4 with TRBJ1-4; no reliable D call. The CDR3 length is 13 residues. V lost 7 bases, J lost 1 base, and 8 bases lay in between. Looked up from germline, CDR1 is SGHNT and CDR2 is YYREEE (reference sequence). CDR3 sequence: CASQDGTNEKLFF. CDR3 in DNA: TGTGCCAGCCAAGACGGAACTAATGAAAAACTGTTTTTT.